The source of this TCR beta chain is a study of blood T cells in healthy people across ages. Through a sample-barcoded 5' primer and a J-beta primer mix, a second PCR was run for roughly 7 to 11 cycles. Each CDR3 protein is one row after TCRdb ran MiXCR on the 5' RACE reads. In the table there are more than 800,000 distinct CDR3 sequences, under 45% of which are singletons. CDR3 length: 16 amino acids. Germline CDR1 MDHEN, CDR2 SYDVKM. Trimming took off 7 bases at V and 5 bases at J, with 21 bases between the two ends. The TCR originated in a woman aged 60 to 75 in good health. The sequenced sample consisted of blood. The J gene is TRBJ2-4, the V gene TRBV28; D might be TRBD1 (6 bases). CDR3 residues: CASIPQVRGKQNIQYF. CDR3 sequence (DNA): TGTGCCAGCATTCCCCAGGTTAGGGGGAAGCAAAACATTCAGTACTTC.